This T cell receptor beta chain was documented in a study of blood T cell repertoires in COVID-19 (dated by TCRdb to about 2020). About the investigation overall: Samples from collaborators originated in the United States, Italy and Spain and spanned both the acute and convalescent phases of COVID-19. The prospective study material was composed of cDNA or gDNA derived from T cells, B-cell-depleted T cells, or PBMCs. The repertoires were made available in a free public database intended to serve as a resource for research on the immune response to SARS-CoV-2. Samples were obtained from the ongoing ImmuneRACE study (first 160 participants) and from 1,000 to 1,500 subjects provided by 6 global collaborators. The dataset comprised deeply sampled blood TCRbeta repertoires from subjects exposed to, actively infected with, or recovered from COVID-19. A de-identified subject ID, COVID-19 status, age in years and sex were almost always included in the sample metadata. Where HLA class I and class II types were available, the types were taken from metadata supplied by the sample provider, not from assay-based typing. Overall results and qualifications from the work: How much clinical and demographic metadata was included differed by source and by participant, and the metadata was provided uncurated.

A word on this clone: Which antigen it targets is not known. No much larger clonotype is one base removed from it; base qualities were not supplied.

TCRbeta CDR3 regions were amplified from genomic DNA using the immunoSEQ Assay, a bias-controlled multiplex PCR. The paper's processing steps were these. Within the assay, amplification of reference gene primers was used to estimate how many nucleated cells each sample contained. Sequence reads were collapsed and filtered to measure the absolute abundance of every unique TCRbeta CDR3 rearrangement. Productive Simpson clonality was computed per sample as the square root of Simpson's diversity index over productive rearrangements. This is the immuneACCESS table as TCRdb keeps it, with only in-frame sequences that have V and J called. A part of the clones is gone; compared with another copy, unresolved V genes explain less than half, and the rest is unexplained. V, J and clone size derive from that table, while D and trimming were established from the DNA sequence. For this sample there are some 270,000 clones; 80% to 90% appear just once. Approximately 4.6% of the sample is held by the ten biggest clonotypes.

Samples from volunteer blood donors who had recovered from COVID-19 were contributed by a second Seattle source. Whole blood was collected in K2EDTA tubes by collaborating institutions according to the institutions' own protocols. Collaborator samples were shipped for TCRbeta analysis as frozen whole blood, isolated PBMCs, or DNA extracted from either sample type. From the cysteine through the phenylalanine, the CDR3 covers 16 amino acids. Kept here is only the CDR3 DNA, which spans 48 bases and is read in frame from base 1. Based on the germline V gene (reference sequence), the CDR1 and CDR2 sequences are MNHEY and SMNVEV. At the junction V is shortened by 9 bases and J by 4 bases, with 25 bases in between.

This receptor chain uses TRBV27 and TRBJ2-7; the D gene cannot be named for sure. Sequenced material: peripheral blood. This TCR was recovered from a woman between 40 and 55 years old who had recovered from COVID-19. Here is the DNA: TGTGCCAGGGATACAACGCCGATGGGCCAACCTTACGAGCAGTACTTC. Protein translation: CARDTTPMGQPYEQYF.